One sample yielded the 8 T cell receptor beta chains listed below, sequenced in a study of blood T cell repertoires in COVID-19 (dated by TCRdb to 2020 to 2022). The library relied on the immunoSEQ multiplex PCR assay. TCRdb took over this immuneACCESS table, retaining in-frame rearrangements with V and J assigned. Such tables are incomplete; in checked studies, under half of the missing clones stem from an unresolved V gene, and the remainder is unexplained. Here the sample has about 150,000 clones; 76% occur a single time. The biggest ten clones account for around 4% of the sample. The specimen was peripheral blood. The receptors come from a man in his sixties with acute or convalescent COVID-19.

The chain joins TRBV5-1 to TRBJ2-5; D may be TRBD1 (5 bases). Trimming stripped 0 bases from V and 5 bases from J, with 11 bases between. Looked up from germline, CDR1 is SGHRS and CDR2 is YFSETQ. The CDR3 loop spans 14 amino acids. This chain's CDR3 is CASSLVVGVETQYF. Here the CDR3 DNA reads TGCGCCAGCAGCTTGGTGGTAGGGGTGGAGACCCAGTACTTC. The full variable domain, rest sourced from reference TRBV5-1 and TRBJ2-5, is KAGVTQTPRYLIKTRGQQVTLSCSPISGHRSVSWYQQTPGQGLQFLFEYFSETQRNKGNFPGRFSGRQFSNSRSEMNVSTLELGDSALYLCASSLVVGVETQYFGPGTRLLVL.

V is TRBV24-1 and J is TRBJ1-2; D not resolved. Germline lookup yields CDR1 KGHDR and CDR2 SFDVKD. The germline V and J ends were trimmed by 4 bases and 6 bases, with 11 bases remaining between them. The CDR3 sequence is 13 residues long. The CDR3 nucleotides read TGTGCCACCAGTGAACAGAGATGGGATGGCTACACCTTC. Its translation: CATSEQRWDGYTF.

This chain connects TRBV13 to TRBJ1-1; no definite D call. Germline-derived CDR1 and CDR2 are PRHDT and FYEKMQ (reference sequence). The germline V and J ends were trimmed by 2 bases and 4 bases, with 11 bases remaining between them. The CDR3 loop spans 14 amino acids. CDR3 nucleotide sequence: TGTGCCAGCAGCTTAAGGCGGGGTGGCACTGAAGCTTTCTTT. Its protein is CASSLRRGGTEAFF.

The J gene is TRBJ2-1, the V gene TRBV5-4, with 7 bases aligning to TRBD2. The CDR3 has 15 residues. The germline gives CDR1 SGHNT, CDR2 YYREEE (reference sequence). Trimming removed 0 bases from V and 6 bases from J; junction bases left unmatched: 6. This chain's CDR3 is CASSLVGGSSNEQFF. DNA for the CDR3: TGTGCCAGCAGCTTGGTTGGCGGGAGTTCCAATGAGCAGTTCTTC.

The CDR3 DNA reads as TGTGCCAGCAGCTTAGAGGGACAGTTTTACAATGAGCAGTTCTTC. It yields the protein CASSLEGQFYNEQFF. The gene calls are TRBV5-4 and TRBJ2-1; 7 nucleotides match TRBD1. In germline, CDR1 is SGHNT, CDR2 YYREEE (reference sequence). V shed 2 bases and J 4 bases; nucleotides not matched to a gene: 6. CDR3 length equals 15 residues.

The chain recombines TRBV4-1 with TRBJ1-1, with 7 nucleotides matching TRBD1. CDR1 is MGHRA, CDR2 YSYEKL, per germline. The V gene end was trimmed by 4 bases and the J gene end by 0 bases; junction bases not matched to a gene: 5. The CDR3 has 15 residues. Here the CDR3 reads CASSPGQAVNTEAFF. The CDR3 nucleotides read TGCGCCAGCAGCCCCGGACAGGCCGTGAACACTGAAGCTTTCTTT.

The V and J genes are TRBV5-4 and TRBJ2-3, with 15 positions matching TRBD2. V gave up 3 bases and J gave up 5 bases; unmatched junction bases: 13. Germline CDR1 SGHNT, CDR2 YYREEE (reference sequence). The CDR3 spans 19 residues. CDR3 in amino acids: CASSSRTSGRARSGDTQYF. CDR3 DNA sequence: TGTGCCAGCAGCTCGAGGACTAGCGGGAGGGCTCGTTCGGGAGATACGCAGTATTTT.

The sample holds a few counts of this clone. V usage is TRBV28 and J usage is TRBJ2-7; D ambiguous. CDR3 length: 14 residues. Germline V gene sequence: CDR1 MDHEN, CDR2 SYDVKM. Trimming took off 3 bases at V and 6 bases at J, with 15 bases between the two ends. This chain's CDR3 is CASSLGSTLGEQYF. Written as DNA, the CDR3 is TGTGCCAGCAGTTTGGGTAGCACCCTGGGCGAGCAGTACTTC. The full variable domain, rest sourced from reference TRBV28 and TRBJ2-7, is DVKVTQSSRYLVKRTGEKVFLECVQDMDHENMFWYRQDPGLGLRLIYFSYDVKMKEKGDIPEGYSVSREKKERFSLILESASTNQTSMYLCASSLGSTLGEQYFGPGTRLTVT.